Ten or more counts support the clone carrying this TCR beta chain. Its cognate antigen is unknown. As the template, RNA transcripts were used to amplify TCR beta CDR3 regions. Amplification began with first-round RT-PCR using HTBI primers, then second-round multiplex PCR was performed. TCRdb itself ran the multiplex PCR reads through MiXCR, one entry per CDR3 protein. The table records hundreds of thousands of distinct CDR3 sequences, about 20% of them present only once. This sample is part of a study of Graves' ophthalmopathy and Graves' hyperthyroidism. At the level of the study: No treatment had been given when peripheral blood was collected at initial diagnosis.

Trimming at V came to 1 base and at J to 2 bases, leaving 5 bases not matched to a gene. This CDR3 comprises 16 residues. Germline values: CDR1 SGHNT, CDR2 YENEEA. Study observations and caveats: The model flagged ophthalmopathy progression at roughly 64% sensitivity and around 77% specificity.

This clonotype originated in a young woman with stable Graves' hyperthyroidism. Some clones in this sample may be carry-over from other donors' samples. The source material was peripheral blood. V usage is TRBV11-3 and J usage is TRBJ2-7, with 10 bases identical to TRBD1. DNA for the CDR3: TGTGCCAGCAGCTTAGGAAGTGGGACAGGGGCCTACGAGCAGTACTTC. Translated: CASSLGSGTGAYEQYF.